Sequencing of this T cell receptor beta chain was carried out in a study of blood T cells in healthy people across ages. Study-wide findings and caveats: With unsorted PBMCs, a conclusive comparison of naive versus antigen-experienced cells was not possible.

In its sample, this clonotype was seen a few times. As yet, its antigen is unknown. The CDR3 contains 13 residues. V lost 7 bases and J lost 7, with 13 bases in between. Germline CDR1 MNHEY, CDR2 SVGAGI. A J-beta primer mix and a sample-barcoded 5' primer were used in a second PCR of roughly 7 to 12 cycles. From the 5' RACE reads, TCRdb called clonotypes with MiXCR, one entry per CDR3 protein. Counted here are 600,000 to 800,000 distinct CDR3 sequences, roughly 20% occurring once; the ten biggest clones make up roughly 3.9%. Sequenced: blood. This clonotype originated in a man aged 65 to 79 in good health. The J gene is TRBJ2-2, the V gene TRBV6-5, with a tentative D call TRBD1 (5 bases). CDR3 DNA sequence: TGTGCCAGCACCCCAGGGTATCTCGGGGAGCTGTTTTTT. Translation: CASTPGYLGELFF.